The subject of this entry is one T cell receptor (beta chain). With 4 bases clipped from V and 8 bases from J, the junction kept 3 bases outside the gene matches. CDR3 size: 13 residues. Germline CDR1 reads LGHDT; CDR2 reads YNNKEL (reference sequence). These data originate in a study of control samples from healthy donors and cancer patients. Produced via immunoSEQ multiplex PCR; TCRdb's table is partial and in-frame only. The table records roughly 70,000 clones, about 94% of them present only once. This clonotype was obtained from a young woman in good health. Sequences were obtained from blood. The chain uses TRBV3-1 (or the pseudogene TRBV3-2) and TRBJ1-5, with 9 bases matching TRBD1. CDR3 in amino acids: CASSPDRGKPQHF. DNA of the CDR3: TGTGCCAGCAGCCCTGACAGGGGGAAGCCCCAGCATTTT.